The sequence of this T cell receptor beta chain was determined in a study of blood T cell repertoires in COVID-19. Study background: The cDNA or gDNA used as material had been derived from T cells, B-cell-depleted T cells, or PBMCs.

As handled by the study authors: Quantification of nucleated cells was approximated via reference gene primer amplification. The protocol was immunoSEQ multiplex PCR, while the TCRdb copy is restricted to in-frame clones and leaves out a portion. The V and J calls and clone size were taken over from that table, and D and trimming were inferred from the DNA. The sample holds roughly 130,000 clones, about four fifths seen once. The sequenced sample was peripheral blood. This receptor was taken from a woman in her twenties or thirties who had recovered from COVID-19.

In DNA, the CDR3 is TGTGCCAGCAGCCCCTACGGGAGCTCCTACGAGCAGTACTTC. Translation gives CASSPYGSSYEQYF. The rearrangement links TRBV5-4 to TRBJ2-7; possible D gene TRBD2, 6 bases. Trimming removed 4 bases at V and 0 bases at J, with 11 bases between. The germline V gene encodes CDR1 SGHNT and CDR2 YYREEE (reference sequence). This CDR3 has 14 residues. Full variable domain (rest looked up from reference TRBV5-4 and TRBJ2-7): ETGVTQSPTHLIKTRGQQVTLRCSSQSGHNTVSWYQQALGQGPQFIFQYYREEENGRGNFPPRFSGLQFPNYSSELNVNALELDDSALYLCASSPYGSSYEQYFGPGTRLTVT.